The next 7 T cell receptor beta chains were all read from a single sample in a study of Ad26.COV2.S vaccination and SARS-CoV-2 variants. Data came from immunoSEQ multiplex PCR; TCRdb stores just in-frame clones and leaves some out. The table lists some 640,000 clones, roughly 90% of them singletons. Indicated treatment: roughly 19 received Ad26.COV2.S at low or high dose, single or two shots; roughly 5 received placebo; per-sample allocation not given. Sample collection was performed on day 63 after the first vaccine or placebo injection. The specimen was peripheral blood, collected in a trial of Ad26.COV2.S vaccine versus placebo. All receptors derive from a person aged 18-65 years who received the Ad26.COV2.S COVID-19 vaccine or a placebo.

The gene calls are TRBV15 and TRBJ1-1, with a weak D call TRBD1 (5 bases). The CDR3 has 14 residues. Trimming removed 0 bases from V and 7 bases from J, with 12 bases in between. In germline, CDR1 is LNHNV, CDR2 YYDKDF (reference sequence). CDR3 sequence reads: CATSRDQKGLEAFF. As DNA, the CDR3 is TGTGCCACCAGCAGAGATCAGAAGGGACTTGAAGCTTTCTTT.

J is TRBJ2-5 and V is TRBV7-6; the D gene is possibly TRBD2 (5 bases). The CDR3 sequence is 14 residues long. V dropped 1 base and J dropped 5 bases, with 11 bases sitting between them. Germline V CDR1 and CDR2: SGHVS, FNYEAQ. The CDR3 bases are TGTGCCAGCAGCTTAGAGGCGGGCGCGGAGACCCAGTACTTC. It codes for CASSLEAGAETQYF. Drawing the rest from reference TRBV7-6 and TRBJ2-5, the complete variable domain is GAGVSQSPRYKVTKRGQDVALRCDPISGHVSLYWYRQALGQGPEFLTYFNYEAQQDKSGLPNDRFSAERPEGSISTLTIQRTEQRDSAMYRCASSLEAGAETQYFGPGTRLLVL.

This chain's CDR3 is CATSVGGIGTEAFF. CDR3 bases: TGTGCCACCAGTGTCGGGGGAATCGGCACTGAAGCTTTCTTT. The J gene is TRBJ1-1, the V gene TRBV24-1, with D possibly being TRBD1 (5 bases). This CDR3 comprises 14 residues. Germline CDR1 and CDR2: KGHDR and SFDVKD. V dropped 5 bases and J dropped 4 bases, with 13 bases sitting between them.

The rearrangement links TRBV7-3 to TRBJ2-3; 8 bases align to TRBD2. Germline trimming cut 1 base from V and 6 bases from J; bases unmatched to any gene: 6. The CDR3 length is 15 residues. Per germline, CDR1 SGHTA and CDR2 FQGTGA. The CDR3 bases are TGTGCCAGCAGCTTAAAGCTTGCGGGGGGTGATACGCAGTATTTT. It is translated as CASSLKLAGGDTQYF.

This chain joins TRBV6-5 and TRBJ1-1, with a possible D match to TRBD1 (6 bases). V dropped 2 bases and J dropped 1 base, with 8 bases sitting between them. CDR3 size: 14 residues. Per the germline V gene, CDR1 is MNHEY and CDR2 is SVGAGI. CDR3 sequence (DNA): TGTGCCAGCAGTTACACAGGGAAGAACACTGAAGCTTTCTTT. Its protein product is CASSYTGKNTEAFF.

This clone was picked up one time. The chain uses TRBV6-2 or TRBV6-3 and TRBJ2-1, with no clear D. With 2 bases removed from V and 9 bases from J, the gap between germline ends came to 14 bases. The CDR3 is 14 residues long. The V gene's germline CDR1 is MNHEY and CDR2 SVGEGT. CDR3: CASSYNLVRSEQFF. For the CDR3, the DNA is TGTGCCAGCAGTTACAATCTAGTACGGAGTGAGCAGTTCTTC.

The DNA for the CDR3 is TGTGCCAGCAGCGGACGACAGGGGGTAGTAGGCTACACCTTC. Its protein is CASSGRQGVVGYTF. V gene TRBV7-2 combines with J gene TRBJ1-2; TRBD1 aligns across 9 bases. V dropped 5 bases and J dropped 8; count of bases not matched to a gene: 9. The CDR3 sequence is 14 residues long. CDR1 is SGHTA and CDR2 is FQGNSA in the germline V gene.